These T cell receptor beta chains were read from a single sample in a study of blood T cells in healthy people across ages. TCRdb ran MiXCR on the 5' RACE reads and lists one entry per CDR3 protein. The table has about 1.7 million distinct CDR3 sequences, roughly 30% seen once. Sequences were obtained from blood. The receptors stem from a woman in her twenties or thirties in good health. Each CDR3 is given with its conserved first and last residue. Each record gives: V gene, J gene, clone size, D gene, CDR3 DNA, CDR3 protein. A D gene is named only where the DNA matches it firmly. Only part of the rows carry a size: once, few, many, or a class if the clone is expanded.

>TRBV20-1|TRBJ2-7|many|-
TGCAGTGCTAGGGGAGGCGGCGAGCAGTACTTC
CSARGGGEQYF
>TRBV12-3/TRBV12-4|TRBJ2-1|few|TRBD1
TGTGCCAGCGGGCTTACCGGGACAGGGGGGAATGAGCAGTTCTTC
CASGLTGTGGNEQFF
>TRBV27|TRBJ1-6|few|-
TGTGCCAGCAGTTTATCCCCCCACGGTTCACCCCTCCACTTT
CASSLSPHGSPLHF
>TRBV6-2/TRBV6-3|TRBJ2-7|few|TRBD1
TGTGCCAGCAGTTACACCGGGACAGGGGGCCTCGAGCAGTACTTC
CASSYTGTGGLEQYF
>TRBV19|TRBJ1-5|-|TRBD1
TGTGCCAGTAGTCCGGGACAGGGGGCTCAGCAACCCCAGCATTTT
CASSPGQGAQQPQHF
>TRBV28|TRBJ1-1|-|-
TGTGCCAGCCGATATGGCGGCACTGAAGCTTTCTTT
CASRYGGTEAFF
>TRBV5-1|TRBJ2-5|-|-
TGCGCCAGCAGCTTGTGGGACCCGGGACGTGAGACCCAGTACTTC
CASSLWDPGRETQYF
>TRBV12-5|TRBJ2-1|few|TRBD1
TGTGCTAGTGGTTTGCGGCTTAGGGACAGTCAGTTCTTC
CASGLRLRDSQFF
>TRBV5-1|TRBJ1-4|-|TRBD1
TGCGCCAGCAGCCTGACGGGACAGTCAAGGAATGAAAAACTGTTTTTT
CASSLTGQSRNEKLFF
>TRBV18|TRBJ2-3|-|TRBD2
TGTGCCAGCTCACCACTCGGCGCTAGCGGGTCTCGAGATACGCAGTATTTT
CASSPLGASGSRDTQYF
>TRBV19|TRBJ1-1|-|-
TGTGCCAGTAGTATTAGGAACACTGAAGCTTTCTTT
CASSIRNTEAFF
>TRBV11-2|TRBJ1-1|few|-
TGTGCCAGCAGCATACCGGTACAGGGAGACACTGAAGCTTTCTTT
CASSIPVQGDTEAFF
>TRBV12-3/TRBV12-4|TRBJ2-7|few|TRBD2
TGTGCCAGCAGCGCGAGGGCTAGCGGGAGTCAGGACGAGCAGTACTTC
CASSARASGSQDEQYF
>TRBV4-1|TRBJ2-5|many|TRBD1
TGCGCCAGCAGCCCCGGGACAGGGCGAGAGACCCAGTACTTC
CASSPGTGRETQYF
>TRBV5-1|TRBJ1-2|-|-
TGCGCCAGCAGGCCCGACGGGGATGGCTACACCTTC
CASRPDGDGYTF
>TRBV24-1|TRBJ2-1|-|TRBD2
TGTGCCACCAGTGACCAATCCGGGACTAGCGGGAGGAGCTCCTACAATGAGCAGTTCTTC
CATSDQSGTSGRSSYNEQFF
>TRBV27|TRBJ2-7|few|TRBD2
TGTGCCAGCGCCAGCGGGGATGCCTACGAGCAGTACTTC
CASASGDAYEQYF
>TRBV12-3/TRBV12-4|TRBJ2-3|-|-
TGTGCCAGCAAAGGGGACAACACAGATACGCAGTATTTT
CASKGDNTDTQYF
>TRBV7-9|TRBJ1-2|few|-
TGTGCCAGCAGCTTAGCTGGCAGGTCCTCTTATGGCTACACCTTC
CASSLAGRSSYGYTF
>TRBV20-1|TRBJ1-1|once|-
TGCAGTGTGGTAACAGCCCGAATTTTAACGGGGGAAGCTTTCTTT
CSVVTARILTGEAFF
>TRBV6-6|TRBJ1-5|-|TRBD1
TGTGCCAGCAGTTACAGGACGACAGGGGGGGATCAGCCCCAGCATTTT
CASSYRTTGGDQPQHF
>TRBV20-1|TRBJ2-1|many|TRBD1
TGCAGTGCGCCAGACCCCGGGACAGCCACCAATGAGCAGTTCTTC
CSAPDPGTATNEQFF
>TRBV7-2|TRBJ2-7|many|TRBD1
TGTGCCAGCAGCTCCAATAGGGACAGGGGCTTCTACGAGCAGTACTTC
CASSSNRDRGFYEQYF
>TRBV5-1|TRBJ1-2|-|-
TGCGCCAGCAGCCCTTGGACCCCCGGGGGCTATGGCTACACCTTC
CASSPWTPGGYGYTF
>TRBV6-2/TRBV6-3|TRBJ2-7|-|TRBD2
TGTGCCAGCAGGGGTAGCGGGAGACCTTCCTACGAGCAGTACTTC
CASRGSGRPSYEQYF
>TRBV20-1|TRBJ2-4|-|TRBD1
TGCAGTGCTAGAGATTTTCGACAGGGACGTTACATTCAGTACTTC
CSARDFRQGRYIQYF
>TRBV20-1|TRBJ2-1|-|-
TGCAGTGCAACCAGCCGCCAGATGTATGAGCAGTTCTTC
CSATSRQMYEQFF
>TRBV12-3/TRBV12-4|TRBJ2-7|-|TRBD1
TGTGCCAGCAGTTCTTCAGGGGGCGGTCTGGACGAGCAGTACTTC
CASSSSGGGLDEQYF
>TRBV20-1|TRBJ1-5|-|-
TGCAGTGCTAGAGATCCGGCTAGCAATCAGCCCCAGCATTTT
CSARDPASNQPQHF
>TRBV19|TRBJ2-1|-|TRBD2
TGTGCCAGTGGTCCTCGGACTAGCGGGCTTTACAATGAGCAGTTCTTC
CASGPRTSGLYNEQFF
>TRBV5-1|TRBJ2-3|-|TRBD1
TGCGCCAGCAGCCGGGGACAGGTCACAGATACGCAGTATTTT
CASSRGQVTDTQYF
>TRBV13|TRBJ1-2|-|-
-
CASSLAGLPSGRTEAFFGQGYTF
>TRBV28|TRBJ1-6|few|-
TGTGCCAGCAGTCTCGTGAGGCAGAATTCACCCCTCCACTTT
CASSLVRQNSPLHF
>TRBV5-4|TRBJ2-3|-|TRBD1
TGTGCCAGCAACCACGGGACAGGGTCCACAGATACGCAGTATTTT
CASNHGTGSTDTQYF
>TRBV12-5|TRBJ2-5|few|-
TGTGCTAGTGGTCCCTCGACACATAGAGAGACCCAGTACTTC
CASGPSTHRETQYF
>TRBV7-2|TRBJ1-2|few|-
TGTGCCAGCAGCCCGAGGGACGGCGGTGGCTACACCTTC
CASSPRDGGGYTF
>TRBV11-2|TRBJ2-7|few|-
TGTGCCAGCAGCATCCAGTACGAGCAGTACTTC
CASSIQYEQYF
>TRBV28|TRBJ2-7|-|-
TGTGCCAGCAGCCGGAGGGACTCATTGAATCAGTACTTC
CASSRRDSLNQYF
>TRBV18|TRBJ2-7|few|TRBD1
TGTGCCAGCTCACCGCGGACAGGGGAGAACGAGCAGTACTTC
CASSPRTGENEQYF
>TRBV29-1|TRBJ2-7|many|-
TGCAGCGTCTATTCGGACCCGAGCTCCTACGAGCAGTACTTC
CSVYSDPSSYEQYF
>TRBV10-3|TRBJ2-3|-|-
TGTGCCATCATGAATAGCGGAAGCACAGATACGCAGTATTTT
CAIMNSGSTDTQYF
>TRBV12-3/TRBV12-4|TRBJ2-3|-|TRBD2
TGTGCCAGCAGTCATGCTAGCGGGGACACAGATACGCAGTATTTT
CASSHASGDTDTQYF
>TRBV18|TRBJ1-4|-|-
TGTGCCAGCCCACCGGGGGCAGACAATGAAAAACTGTTTTTT
CASPPGADNEKLFF
>TRBV7-2|TRBJ2-6|few|-
TGTGCCAGCAGCTTAGTTATTTTCCGGTTTTCGTCTGGGGCCAACGTCCTGACTTTC
CASSLVIFRFSSGANVLTF
>TRBV30|TRBJ2-3|once|-
TGTGCCTGGAGGCCGGGGGGCCTTGCAGATACGCAGTATTTT
CAWRPGGLADTQYF
>TRBV4-1|TRBJ2-2|few|-
TGCGCCAGCAGCCAAGTCGGAACCGGGGAGCTGTTTTTT
CASSQVGTGELFF
>TRBV7-9|TRBJ2-3|few|TRBD1
TGTGCCAGCAGCTTAGCAGCTAAACAGGGGGCGACGAATACGCAGTATTTT
CASSLAAKQGATNTQYF
>TRBV4-1|TRBJ2-7|-|TRBD1
TGCGCCAGCAGAGACAGGGACACCTACGAGCAGTACTTC
CASRDRDTYEQYF
>TRBV6-6|TRBJ2-7|-|TRBD1
TGTGCCAGCAGTACAACCAGGACAGGCTATAGCTCCTACGGGCAGTACTTC
CASSTTRTGYSSYGQYF
>TRBV5-1|TRBJ2-1|few|TRBD2
TGCGCCAGCAGCCTGAGTTCTACCGGGGGGGCCTACAATGAGCAGTTCTTC
CASSLSSTGGAYNEQFF
>TRBV5-5|TRBJ1-1|-|-
TGTGCCAGCAGCGCACAGGGTGGGGGCACTGAAGCTTTCTTT
CASSAQGGGTEAFF
>TRBV6-4|TRBJ2-1|-|TRBD2
TGTGCCAGCGCCCCGGGACTAGGGCCTTACAATGAGCAGTTCTTC
CASAPGLGPYNEQFF
>TRBV4-1|TRBJ1-2|-|TRBD1
TGCGCCAGCAGCCCGGACAGGGGGTACTTGGGCTACACCTTC
CASSPDRGYLGYTF
>TRBV28|TRBJ2-7|few|-
TGTGCCAGCAGTTTTGGGCACTCAAGCTCCTACGAGCAGTACTTC
CASSFGHSSSYEQYF